Each of the 30 T cell receptor beta chains below was sequenced from the same sample in a study of metastatic and nonmetastatic thyroid tumors. Among the patients, none had received any treatment before thyroid surgery. TCRdb re-called the PCR reads via MiXCR. The repertoire holds 35,000 to 45,000 clones, with about 27% as singletons. The sample comprised blood. Receptor source: a male donor with papillary thyroid cancer or a benign thyroid nodule (not recorded which). Some clones in this sample may be carry-over from other donors' samples.

This clone showed up just a few times. The gene calls are TRBV6-2 or TRBV6-3 and TRBJ2-2; the match to TRBD1 covers 9 bases. With V trimmed by 7 bases and J by 1 base, 4 bases remained unmatched. The CDR3 is made up of 15 amino acids. The germline gives CDR1 MNHEY, CDR2 SVGEGT. This CDR3 is CASTGQGRNTGELFF. CDR3 DNA: TGTGCCAGCACCGGACAGGGGAGGAACACCGGGGAGCTGTTTTTT.

This clone was seen a few times. The J gene is TRBJ2-1, the V gene TRBV11-2, with 7 bases matching TRBD1. V trimming: 4 bases; J trimming: 4 bases; junction bases outside the gene matches: 7. Germline loops: CDR1 SGHAT, CDR2 FQNNGV. CDR3 length: 15 residues. CDR3 in amino acids: CASSSGTDFYNEQFF. In nucleotides, the CDR3 is TGTGCCAGCAGCTCCGGGACAGATTTTTACAATGAGCAGTTCTTC.

This sequence joins TRBV5-1 and TRBJ2-1, with D possibly matching TRBD1 (6 bases). V shed 5 bases and J shed 8 bases, with 8 bases lying between them. CDR1 and CDR2 (germline): SGHRS, YFSETQ. The CDR3 has 11 amino acids. The CDR3 protein is CASRQGHEQFF. The CDR3 coding sequence is TGCGCCAGCAGACAGGGCCATGAGCAGTTCTTC.

The chain couples TRBV6-8 to TRBJ2-7; D not certain. The CDR3 runs 13 residues. V was pared by 2 bases and J by 0 bases, with 5 bases between. Germline CDR1 MNHGY, CDR2 SAAAGT. Here the CDR3 DNA reads TGTGCCAGCAGTTACCCAAGCTCCTACGAGCAGTACTTC. Amino acid sequence: CASSYPSSYEQYF.

This clone was seen only a few times. The chain combines TRBV28 with TRBJ2-6, with D tentatively TRBD1 or TRBD2 (5 bases each). From germline, CDR1 is MDHEN and CDR2 SYDVKM. The CDR3 length is 15 residues. With 7 bases removed from V and 2 bases from J, the gap between germline ends came to 12 bases. CDR3 sequence (DNA): TGTGCCAGCAAGGAGAGAGGGGCTGGGGCCAACGTCCTGACTTTC. Translation: CASKERGAGANVLTF.

This clone was seen ten or more times. Given a much more abundant clone one base away, this may be a read error. This chain uses TRBV28 with TRBJ2-2, with a possible D match to TRBD2 (6 bases). CDR1 is MDHEN and CDR2 is SYDVKM in the germline V gene. The V gene lost 4 bases and the J gene lost 6 bases, with 21 bases spanning the gap. The CDR3 is 17 residues long. CDR3 DNA: TGTGCCAGCAGTTCGGACAAATGGGGGGAGTCCCCCGGGGAGCTGTTTTTT. Encoded protein: CASSSDKWGESPGELFF.

This clone is labeled as medium-sized. Other DNA sequences in the same sample also yield this CDR3. This sequence joins TRBV4-2 and TRBJ2-7; 8 positions match TRBD2. Germline V gene data show CDR1 as LGHNA and CDR2 as YNFKEQ. The J segment lost 1 base and the V segment lost 2 bases, leaving 7 bases of the junction unmatched. The CDR3 runs 16 residues. The CDR3 nucleotides are TGTGCCAGCAGCCAACTACTAGCGGTAACTTCCTACGAGCAGTACTTC. This translates into CASSQLLAVTSYEQYF.

This clone was seen many times. Sequence at one end of the junction differs from germline and may be a read error. V is TRBV7-6 and J is TRBJ2-7; 11 bases align to TRBD2. The germline V gene encodes CDR1 SGHVS and CDR2 FNYEAQ. The CDR3 covers 14 residues. In DNA, the CDR3 is TGTGCCAGCAGCGTAGCGGGAGGGAGTTACGAGCAGTACTTC. Protein product: CASSVAGGSYEQYF.

In the case of this clone: A much larger clone lies a single base off, so this may be a read error. The missing conserved phenylalanine or tryptophan at the end of this CDR3 makes a read error likely. The CDR3 DNA follows: TGCGCCAGCAGCTTGGACGGGGGAGCCTATGGCTACACCGTC. The encoded protein is CASSLDGGAYGYTV. The chain couples TRBV5-1 to TRBJ1-2; D possibly corresponds to TRBD1 (5 bases). The CDR3 sequence is 14 residues long. Germline CDR1 is SGHRS and CDR2 is YFSETQ. With 0 bases removed from V and 4 bases from J, the gap between germline ends came to 10 bases.

Only a few counts were recorded for this clone. One junction end disagrees with the germline gene, perhaps due to a read error. This chain links TRBV6-1 with TRBJ2-7; D possibly uses TRBD1 or TRBD2 (5 bases each). The germline V gene encodes CDR1 MNHNS and CDR2 SASEGT. This CDR3 region has 13 residues. CDR3 residues: CASSEGDPREQYF. The CDR3, as DNA: TGTGCCAGCAGCGAAGGGGACCCCCGGGAGCAGTACTTC.

Turning to this clone: This CDR3 is missing its conserved last phenylalanine or tryptophan, likely due to a read error. This sequence joins TRBV12-3 or TRBV12-4 and TRBJ1-1; the match to TRBD1 covers 7 bases. The CDR3 loop spans 11 amino acids. The V gene end was trimmed by 7 bases and the J gene end by 11 bases; junction bases not matched to a gene: 7. CDR3 residues: CASTLTGRAFL. The CDR3 nucleotides read TGTGCCAGCACCCTGACAGGGAGGGCTTTCCTT.

In its sample, this clone was seen many times. The chain carries TRBV6-5 and TRBJ1-3; 8 bases align to TRBD1. Looked up from germline, CDR1 is MNHEY and CDR2 is SVGAGI. The V gene end was trimmed by 5 bases and the J gene end by 1 base; junction bases not matched to a gene: 16. This CDR3 is built from 19 residues. CDR3 nucleotide sequence: TGTGCCAGCAGTCCTAGTCGGACAGGGTTACTCATTTCTGGAAACACCATATATTTT. It yields the protein CASSPSRTGLLISGNTIYF.

In its sample, this clone ranks as medium-sized. This rearrangement joins TRBV20-1 to TRBJ2-2; 13 positions match TRBD2. With 0 bases clipped from V and 3 bases from J, the junction kept 1 base outside the gene matches. Germline CDR1 reads DFQATT; CDR2 reads SNEGSKA (reference sequence). CDR3 size: 16 residues. This CDR3 reads CSAREGLAGDTGELFF. CDR3 nucleotides: TGCAGTGCTAGAGAAGGACTAGCGGGAGACACCGGGGAGCTGTTTTTT.

This clone has ten or more counts. The chain carries TRBV3-1 and TRBJ2-1, with D maybe TRBD2 (6 bases). V lost 4 bases, J lost 15 bases, and 19 bases lay in between. CDR3 length: 13 residues. CDR1 and CDR2 (germline): LGHDT, YNNKEL (reference sequence). The CDR3 DNA is TGTGCCAGCAGCCCTTCCCCCGGGACTCCCTTGTTCTTC. Translating gives CASSPSPGTPLFF.

This sequence joins TRBV19 and TRBJ2-7, with a possible D match to TRBD1 (6 bases). With 7 bases removed from V and 6 bases from J, the gap between germline ends came to 16 bases. Germline CDR1 LNHDA, CDR2 SQIVND (reference sequence). This CDR3 is built from 13 residues. CDR3 protein: CASISGVPFEQYF. CDR3 bases: TGTGCCAGTATCTCAGGGGTCCCCTTCGAGCAGTACTTC.

This chain connects TRBV5-1 to TRBJ1-2; 9 positions match TRBD1. V dropped 1 base and J dropped 5; count of bases not matched to a gene: 6. This CDR3 spans 15 amino acids. Germline V gene sequence: CDR1 SGHRS, CDR2 YFSETQ. The CDR3 sequence: CASSLRSGQGYGYTF. The CDR3 DNA sequence: TGCGCCAGCAGCTTGAGGTCGGGACAGGGTTATGGCTACACCTTC.

This chain uses TRBV6-2 or TRBV6-3 with TRBJ2-1, with 10 bases identical to TRBD2. This CDR3 is built from 20 residues. V lost 1 base to trimming and J lost 4 bases; unmatched junction nucleotides: 16. In germline, CDR1 is MNHEY, CDR2 SVGEGT. DNA of the CDR3: TGTGCCAGCAGTTACTTTTTAGCGGGAGGACCAGCCGCCGTTTACAATGAGCAGTTCTTC. Translation gives CASSYFLAGGPAAVYNEQFF.

This clone was counted between two and nine times. This chain links TRBV6-1 with TRBJ1-2; 7 positions agree with TRBD1. J gave up 2 bases and V 1 base, and 4 bases lay outside the gene matches. The CDR3 is made up of 15 amino acids. In germline, CDR1 is MNHNS, CDR2 SASEGT. The CDR3 sequence is CASSEGTGVNYGYTF. In nucleotides, the CDR3 is TGTGCCAGCAGTGAAGGCACAGGGGTAAACTATGGCTACACCTTC.

This clone was counted many times. J is TRBJ2-5 and V is TRBV19; D possibly corresponds to TRBD2 (6 bases). Trimming took off 8 bases at V and 4 bases at J, with 20 bases between the two ends. CDR1 is LNHDA and CDR2 is SQIVND in the germline V gene (reference sequence). This CDR3 contains 15 residues. In DNA, the CDR3 is TGTGCCAGTGGGGACTTCCAGGGAAATGGAGAGACCCAGTACTTC. Translation gives CASGDFQGNGETQYF.

The CDR3 coding sequence is TGTGCCAGCAGTGAGTACATTACTAGCGGAGGTTCCTACGAGCAGTACTTC. It codes for CASSEYITSGGSYEQYF. This chain joins TRBV6-1 and TRBJ2-7; TRBD2 agrees at 8 bases. Per germline, CDR1 MNHNS and CDR2 SASEGT. After removal of 3 bases from V and 1 base from J, the junction contained 11 bases not matched to a gene. The CDR3 contains 17 residues.

The V call is TRBV28, the J call TRBJ2-2; 7 positions match TRBD2. The CDR3 covers 16 residues. The junction had 2 bases not matched to a gene; V was cut back by 0 bases and J by 1 base. Germline loops: CDR1 MDHEN, CDR2 SYDVKM. CDR3 DNA: TGTGCCAGCAGTTTATGGGCTAGCGGGAACACCGGGGAGCTGTTTTTT. Translated: CASSLWASGNTGELFF.

This clone qualifies as medium-sized. J is TRBJ2-7 and V is TRBV6-1; 9 bases agree with TRBD2. Trimming took 2 bases from V and 3 from J; bases not matched to a gene: 5. Germline lookup yields CDR1 MNHNS and CDR2 SASEGT. The CDR3 is made up of 15 amino acids. CDR3 sequence (DNA): TGTGCCAGCAGTGAAATTGCGGGAGGGGTCTACGAGCAGTACTTC. This gives the protein CASSEIAGGVYEQYF.

This clone was detected ten times or more. The J gene is TRBJ2-1, the V gene TRBV20-1; the D gene is possibly TRBD2 (6 bases). Germline-derived CDR1 and CDR2 are DFQATT and SNEGSKA (reference sequence). The V and J ends lost 2 bases and 0 bases respectively, with 11 bases between them. CDR3 length equals 15 residues. CDR3 bases: TGCAGTGCTAGATCGCTAGCGAGCTCCTACAATGAGCAGTTCTTC. Translated, it gives CSARSLASSYNEQFF.

This clone was picked up a small number of times. V usage is TRBV6-2 or TRBV6-3 and J usage is TRBJ1-1; 7 bases map to TRBD1. This CDR3 region has 14 residues. V was clipped by 0 bases and J by 6 bases; unmatched bases: 4. Per germline, CDR1 MNHEY and CDR2 SVGEGT. The CDR3, as DNA: TGTGCCAGCAGTTACTCCAGGGGGACAGCTGAAGCTTTCTTT. Residues: CASSYSRGTAEAFF.

The CDR3 DNA reads TGTGCCAGCAGCTTAGTATCCAGGGGTCAGCCCCAGCATTTT. Amino acids: CASSLVSRGQPQHF. The chain recombines TRBV7-8 with TRBJ1-5, with a tentative D call TRBD1 (6 bases). This CDR3 region has 14 residues. CDR1 is SGHVS and CDR2 is FQNEAQ in the germline V gene. V was cut by 1 base and J by 6 bases, with 10 bases left in between.

This clone was picked up a small number of times. This sequence joins TRBV19 and TRBJ2-5, with TRBD1 identical over 8 bases. The junction had 7 bases not matched to a gene; V was cut back by 5 bases and J by 5 bases. Germline V CDR1 and CDR2: LNHDA, SQIVND (reference sequence). The CDR3 spans 14 residues. CDR3 protein: CASSPTGGRETQYF. The CDR3 nucleotides are TGTGCCAGTAGTCCCACAGGGGGACGGGAGACCCAGTACTTC.

Points on this clone: At one boundary the junction diverges from the germline segment, which might be a read error. The J gene is TRBJ2-1, the V gene TRBV28; 8 nucleotides align to TRBD2. The CDR3 is 14 residues long. Germline CDR1 and CDR2: MDHEN and SYDVKM. CDR3 amino acids: CVSGSCFLYNEQFF. The CDR3 DNA is TGTGTCAGCGGGAGCTGCTTCCTCTACAATGAGCAGTTCTTC. Together with reference TRBV28 and TRBJ2-1, the CDR3 gives the full variable domain: DVKVTQSSRYLVKRTGEKVFLECVQDMDHENMFWYRQDPGLGLRLIYFSYDVKMKEKGDIPEGYSVSREKKERFSLILESASTNQTSMYLCVSGSCFLYNEQFFGPGTRLTVL.

This chain connects TRBV19 to TRBJ1-2, with D unclear. CDR3 length: 10 amino acids. Between the trimmed V and J ends, which lost 6 bases and 4 bases, there was a span of 3 bases. Germline CDR1 and CDR2: LNHDA and SQIVND (reference sequence). Written as DNA, the CDR3 is TGTGCCAGTAGCGCCTATGGCTACACCTTC. Its translation: CASSAYGYTF. The variable domain in full, with the rest retrieved from reference TRBV19 and TRBJ1-2, is DGGITQSPKYLFRKEGQNVTLSCEQNLNHDAMYWYRQDPGQGLRLIYYSQIVNDFQKGDIAEGYSVSREKKESFPLTVTSAQKNPTAFYLCASSAYGYTFGSGTRLTVV.

This clone was seen only a few times. J is TRBJ2-1 and V is TRBV6-6; 8 bases line up with TRBD2. The trim removed 2 bases at V and 5 bases at J, leaving 8 bases unmatched. The CDR3 is 16 residues long. CDR1 is MNHNY and CDR2 is SVGAGI in the germline V gene (reference sequence). The CDR3 bases are TGTGCCAGCAGTTACCTACAGCTAGCGGGCCACAATGAGCAGTTCTTC. Amino acid sequence: CASSYLQLAGHNEQFF.

Details on this clone: One end of the junction fails to match germline, which may point to a read error. This rearrangement joins TRBV6-4 to TRBJ2-6; 14 bases align to TRBD2. Germline lookup yields CDR1 MRHNA and CDR2 SNTAGT. This CDR3 spans 16 amino acids. CDR3 DNA: TGTGCTAGCAGTGGGACTAGCGGGAGTGGGTCCAACTTCCTGACTTTC. Its protein product is CASSGTSGSGSNFLTF.